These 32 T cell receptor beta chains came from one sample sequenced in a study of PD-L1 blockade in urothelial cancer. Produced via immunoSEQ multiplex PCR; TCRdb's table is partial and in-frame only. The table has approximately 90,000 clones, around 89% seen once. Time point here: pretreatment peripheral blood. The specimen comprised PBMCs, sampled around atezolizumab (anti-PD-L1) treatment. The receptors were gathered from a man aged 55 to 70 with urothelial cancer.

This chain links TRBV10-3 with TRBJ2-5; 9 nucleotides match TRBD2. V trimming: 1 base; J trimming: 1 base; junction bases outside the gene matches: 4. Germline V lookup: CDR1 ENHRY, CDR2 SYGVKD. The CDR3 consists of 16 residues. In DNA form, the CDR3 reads TGTGCCATCAGTGAGTACCTAGCGGGGTTCCAAGAGACCCAGTACTTC. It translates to CAISEYLAGFQETQYF.

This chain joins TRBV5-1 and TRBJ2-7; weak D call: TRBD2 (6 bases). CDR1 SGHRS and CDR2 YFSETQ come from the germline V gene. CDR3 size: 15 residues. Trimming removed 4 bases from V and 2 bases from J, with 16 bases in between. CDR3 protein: CASSLGGQGAYEQYF. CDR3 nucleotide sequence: TGCGCCAGCAGCCTGGGAGGACAAGGGGCCTACGAGCAGTACTTC.

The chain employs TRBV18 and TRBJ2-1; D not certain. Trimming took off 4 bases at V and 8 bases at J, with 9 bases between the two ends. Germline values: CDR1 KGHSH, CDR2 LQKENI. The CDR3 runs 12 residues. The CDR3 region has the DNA TGTGCCAGCTCACAACAGAGAGATGAGCAGTTCTTC. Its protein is CASSQQRDEQFF.

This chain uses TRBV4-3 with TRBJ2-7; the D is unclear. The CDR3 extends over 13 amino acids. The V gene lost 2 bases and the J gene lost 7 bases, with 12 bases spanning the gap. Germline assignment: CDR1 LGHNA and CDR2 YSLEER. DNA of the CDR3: TGCGCCAGCAGCCAAACTACATCAACGGAGCAGTACTTC. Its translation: CASSQTTSTEQYF.

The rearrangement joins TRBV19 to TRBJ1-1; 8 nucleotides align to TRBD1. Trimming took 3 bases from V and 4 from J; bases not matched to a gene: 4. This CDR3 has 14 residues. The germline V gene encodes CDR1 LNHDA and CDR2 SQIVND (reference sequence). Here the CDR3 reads CASSIGTGITEAFF. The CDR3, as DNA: TGTGCCAGTAGTATCGGGACAGGTATCACTGAAGCTTTCTTT.

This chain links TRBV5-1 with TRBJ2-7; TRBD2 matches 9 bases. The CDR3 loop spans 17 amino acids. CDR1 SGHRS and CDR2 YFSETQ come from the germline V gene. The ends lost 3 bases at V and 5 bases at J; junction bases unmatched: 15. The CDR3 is CASSSRLSSGSSNEQYF. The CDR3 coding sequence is TGCGCCAGCAGCTCCCGTCTCAGTAGCGGGAGTTCCAACGAGCAGTACTTC.

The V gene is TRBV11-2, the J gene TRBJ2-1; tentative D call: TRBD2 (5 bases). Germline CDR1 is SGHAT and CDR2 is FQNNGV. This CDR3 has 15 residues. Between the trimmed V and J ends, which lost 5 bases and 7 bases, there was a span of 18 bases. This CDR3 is CASSPRWEGGNEQFF. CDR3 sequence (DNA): TGTGCCAGCAGCCCCCGCTGGGAAGGCGGGAATGAGCAGTTCTTC.

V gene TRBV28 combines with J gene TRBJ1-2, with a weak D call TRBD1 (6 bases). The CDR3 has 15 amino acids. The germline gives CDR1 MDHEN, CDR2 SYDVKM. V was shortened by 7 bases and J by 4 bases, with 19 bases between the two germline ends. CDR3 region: CASTQVDSLVYGYTF. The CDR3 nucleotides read TGTGCCAGCACCCAAGTGGACAGCCTGGTCTATGGCTACACCTTC.

CDR3 in amino acids: CAWSQGTGGGNEQFF. In DNA, the CDR3 is TGTGCCTGGAGTCAGGGGACAGGTGGGGGGAATGAGCAGTTCTTC. This chain connects TRBV30 to TRBJ2-1, with TRBD1 matching over 8 bases. CDR1 is GTSNPN and CDR2 is SVGIG in the germline V gene (reference sequence). J lost 7 bases, V lost 2 bases, and 10 bases had no gene match. The CDR3 consists of 15 residues.

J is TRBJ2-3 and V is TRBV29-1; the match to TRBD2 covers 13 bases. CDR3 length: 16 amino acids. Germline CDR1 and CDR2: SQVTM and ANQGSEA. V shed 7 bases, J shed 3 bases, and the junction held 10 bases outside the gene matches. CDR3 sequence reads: CSAGTSGIRLTDTQYF. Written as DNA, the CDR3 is TGCAGCGCCGGGACTAGCGGGATCCGTTTGACAGATACGCAGTATTTT.

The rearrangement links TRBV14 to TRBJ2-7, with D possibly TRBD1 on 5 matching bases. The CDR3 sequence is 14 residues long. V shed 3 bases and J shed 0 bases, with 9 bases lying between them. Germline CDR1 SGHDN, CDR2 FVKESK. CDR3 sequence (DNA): TGTGCCAGCAGCCAGGACATTAGCTCCTACGAGCAGTACTTC. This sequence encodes CASSQDISSYEQYF.

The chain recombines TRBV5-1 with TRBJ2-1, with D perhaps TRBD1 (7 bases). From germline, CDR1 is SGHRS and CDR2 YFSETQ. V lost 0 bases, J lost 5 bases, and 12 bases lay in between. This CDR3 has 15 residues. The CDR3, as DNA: TGCGCCAGCAGCTTGGGGGGGGACAGACACAATGAGCAGTTCTTC. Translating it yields CASSLGGDRHNEQFF.

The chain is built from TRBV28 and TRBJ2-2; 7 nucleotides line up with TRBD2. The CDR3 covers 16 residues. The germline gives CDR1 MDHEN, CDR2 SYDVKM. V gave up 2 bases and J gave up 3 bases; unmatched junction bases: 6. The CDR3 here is CASSLGGRAHTGELFF. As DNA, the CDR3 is TGTGCCAGCAGTTTAGGGGGGAGGGCTCACACCGGGGAGCTGTTTTTT.

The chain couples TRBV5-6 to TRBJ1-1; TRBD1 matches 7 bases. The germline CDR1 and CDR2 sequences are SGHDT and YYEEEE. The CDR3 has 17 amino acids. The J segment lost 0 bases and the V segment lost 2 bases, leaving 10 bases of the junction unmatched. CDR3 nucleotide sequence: TGTGCCAGCAGCTTTCTACGGGACAGACATCTGAACACTGAAGCTTTCTTT. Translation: CASSFLRDRHLNTEAFF.

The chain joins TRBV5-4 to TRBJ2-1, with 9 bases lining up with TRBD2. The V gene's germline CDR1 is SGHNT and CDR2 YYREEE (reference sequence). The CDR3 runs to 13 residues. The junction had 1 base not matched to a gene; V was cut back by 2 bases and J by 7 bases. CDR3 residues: CASSFLAGNEQFF. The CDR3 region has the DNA TGTGCCAGCAGCTTCCTAGCGGGGAATGAGCAGTTCTTC.

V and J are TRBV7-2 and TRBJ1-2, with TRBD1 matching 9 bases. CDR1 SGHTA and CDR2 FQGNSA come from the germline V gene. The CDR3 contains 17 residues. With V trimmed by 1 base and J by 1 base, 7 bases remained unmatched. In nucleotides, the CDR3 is TGTGCCAGCAGCTTAGGGCCTACAGGGGGCGGTAACTATGGCTACACCTTC. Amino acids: CASSLGPTGGGNYGYTF.

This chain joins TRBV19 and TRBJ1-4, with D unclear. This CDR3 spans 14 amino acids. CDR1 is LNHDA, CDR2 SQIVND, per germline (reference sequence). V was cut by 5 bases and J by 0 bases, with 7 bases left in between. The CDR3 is CASSFSATNEKLFF. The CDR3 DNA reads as TGTGCCAGTAGTTTCAGTGCAACTAATGAAAAACTGTTTTTT.

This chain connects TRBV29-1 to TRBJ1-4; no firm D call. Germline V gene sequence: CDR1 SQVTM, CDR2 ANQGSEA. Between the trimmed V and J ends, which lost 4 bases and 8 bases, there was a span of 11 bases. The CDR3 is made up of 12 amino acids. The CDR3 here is CSVAHPREKLFF. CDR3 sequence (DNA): TGCAGCGTTGCCCATCCCAGGGAAAAACTGTTTTTT.

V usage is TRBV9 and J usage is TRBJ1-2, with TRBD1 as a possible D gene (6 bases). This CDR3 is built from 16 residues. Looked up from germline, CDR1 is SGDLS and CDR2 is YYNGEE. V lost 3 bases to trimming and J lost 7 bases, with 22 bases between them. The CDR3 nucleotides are TGTGCCAGCAGCGGATACGGGGGTGGGGGGGCTAGTGGCTACACCTTC. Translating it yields CASSGYGGGGASGYTF. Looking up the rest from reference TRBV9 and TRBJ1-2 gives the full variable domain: DSGVTQTPKHLITATGQRVTLRCSPRSGDLSVYWYQQSLDQGLQFLIQYYNGEERAKGNILERFSAQQFPDLHSELNLSSLELGDSALYFCASSGYGGGGASGYTFGSGTRLTVV.

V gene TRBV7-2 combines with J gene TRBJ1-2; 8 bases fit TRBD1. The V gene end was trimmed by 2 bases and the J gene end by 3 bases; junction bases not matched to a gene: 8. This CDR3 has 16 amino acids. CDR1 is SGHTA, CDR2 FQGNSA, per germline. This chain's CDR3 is CASSLSGNRGDYGYTF. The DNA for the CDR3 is TGTGCCAGCAGCTTAAGCGGTAACAGGGGGGACTATGGCTACACCTTC.

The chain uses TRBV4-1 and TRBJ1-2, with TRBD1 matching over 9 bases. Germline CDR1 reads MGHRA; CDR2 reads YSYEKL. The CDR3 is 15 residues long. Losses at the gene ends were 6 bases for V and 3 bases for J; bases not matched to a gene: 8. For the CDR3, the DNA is TGCGCCAGCAGTCAACGACAGGGGGGAGACTATGGCTACACCTTC. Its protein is CASSQRQGGDYGYTF.

CDR3 in amino acids: CASSLMEASWETQYF. The DNA for the CDR3 is TGTGCCAGCAGCTTAATGGAGGCTAGCTGGGAGACCCAGTACTTC. The gene calls are TRBV7-3 and TRBJ2-5; the D gene is possibly TRBD2 (5 bases). The germline V gene has CDR1 SGHTA and CDR2 FQGTGA. Trimming took off 1 base at V and 5 bases at J, with 14 bases between the two ends. The CDR3 covers 15 residues. The full variable domain, in which reference TRBV7-3 and TRBJ2-5 provide the parts outside the CDR3, is GAGVSQTPSNKVTEKGKYVELRCDPISGHTALYWYRQSLGQGPEFLIYFQGTGAADDSGLPNDRFFAVRPEGSVSTLKIQRTERGDSAVYLCASSLMEASWETQYFGPGTRLLVL.

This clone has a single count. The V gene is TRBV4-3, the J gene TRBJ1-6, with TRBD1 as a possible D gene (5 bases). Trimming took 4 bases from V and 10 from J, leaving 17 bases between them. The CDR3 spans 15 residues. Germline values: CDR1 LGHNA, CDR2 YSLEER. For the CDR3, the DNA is TGCGCCAGCAGCCCTCGTGGGGCTACTGGGTCACCCCTCCACTTT. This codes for CASSPRGATGSPLHF.

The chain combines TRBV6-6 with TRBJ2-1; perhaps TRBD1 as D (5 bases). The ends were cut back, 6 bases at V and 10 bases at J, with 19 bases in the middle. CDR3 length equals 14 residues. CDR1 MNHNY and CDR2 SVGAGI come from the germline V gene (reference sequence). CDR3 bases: TGTGCCAGCAGCCTCTATGGCAGGGCTGGGGAGCAGTTCTTC. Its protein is CASSLYGRAGEQFF.

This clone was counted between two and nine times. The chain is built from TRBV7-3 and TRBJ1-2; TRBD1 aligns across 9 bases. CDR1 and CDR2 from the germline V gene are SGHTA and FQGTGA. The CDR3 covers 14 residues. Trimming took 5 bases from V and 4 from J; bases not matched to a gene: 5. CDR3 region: CASSTTGGGYGYTF. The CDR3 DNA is TGTGCCAGCAGCACGACAGGGGGGGGCTATGGCTACACCTTC.

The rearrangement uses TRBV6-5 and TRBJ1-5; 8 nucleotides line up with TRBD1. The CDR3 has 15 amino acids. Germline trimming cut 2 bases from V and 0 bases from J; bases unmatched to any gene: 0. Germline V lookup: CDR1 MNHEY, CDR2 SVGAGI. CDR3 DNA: TGTGCCAGCAGTTACGGGACAGGTAGCAATCAGCCCCAGCATTTT. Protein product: CASSYGTGSNQPQHF.

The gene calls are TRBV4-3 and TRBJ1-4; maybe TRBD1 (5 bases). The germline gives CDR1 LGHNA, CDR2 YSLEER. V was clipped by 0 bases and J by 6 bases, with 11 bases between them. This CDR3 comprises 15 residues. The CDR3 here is CASSQDRGIHEKLFF. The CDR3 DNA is TGCGCCAGCAGCCAAGATCGGGGGATCCATGAAAAACTGTTTTTT.

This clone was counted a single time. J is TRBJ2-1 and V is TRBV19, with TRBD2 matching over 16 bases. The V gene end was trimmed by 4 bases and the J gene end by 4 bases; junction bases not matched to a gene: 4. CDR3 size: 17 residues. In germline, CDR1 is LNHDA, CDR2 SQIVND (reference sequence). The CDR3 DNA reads TGTGCCAGTAGTAGTGGGACTAGCGGGGGGGCATACAATGAGCAGTTCTTC. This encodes CASSSGTSGGAYNEQFF.

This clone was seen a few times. The CDR3 nucleotides read TGTGCCAGCAGTCAGGGGGACTTCTCCTACAATGAGCAGTTCTTC. Translation: CASSQGDFSYNEQFF. The V and J genes are TRBV5-4 and TRBJ2-1, with D perhaps matching TRBD1 (7 bases). Trimming stripped 5 bases from V and 0 bases from J, with 12 bases between. Looked up from germline, CDR1 is SGHNT and CDR2 is YYREEE (reference sequence). There are 15 residues in the CDR3. The full variable domain, its missing parts supplied by reference TRBV5-4 and TRBJ2-1, is ETGVTQSPTHLIKTRGQQVTLRCSSQSGHNTVSWYQQALGQGPQFIFQYYREEENGRGNFPPRFSGLQFPNYSSELNVNALELDDSALYLCASSQGDFSYNEQFFGPGTRLTVL.

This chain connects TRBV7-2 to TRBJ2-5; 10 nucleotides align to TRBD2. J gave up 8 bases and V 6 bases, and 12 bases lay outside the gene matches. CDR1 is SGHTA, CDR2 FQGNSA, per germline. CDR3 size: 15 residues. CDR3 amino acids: CASSTQQGLARTQYF. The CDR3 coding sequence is TGTGCCAGCAGTACCCAACAGGGACTAGCGAGAACCCAGTACTTC.

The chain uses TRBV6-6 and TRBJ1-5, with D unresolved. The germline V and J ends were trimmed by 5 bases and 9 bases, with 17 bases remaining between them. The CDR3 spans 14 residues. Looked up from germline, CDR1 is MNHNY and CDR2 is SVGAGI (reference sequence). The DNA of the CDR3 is TGTGCCAGCAGTGGCCCCGACCGTACTAGGCCCCAGCATTTT. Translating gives CASSGPDRTRPQHF.

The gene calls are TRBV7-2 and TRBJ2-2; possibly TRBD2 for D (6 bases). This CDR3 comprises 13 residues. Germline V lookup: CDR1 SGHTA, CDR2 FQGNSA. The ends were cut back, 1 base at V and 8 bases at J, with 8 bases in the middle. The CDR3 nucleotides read TGTGCCAGCAGCTTAGGACTAGTAGGGGAGCTGTTTTTT. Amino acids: CASSLGLVGELFF. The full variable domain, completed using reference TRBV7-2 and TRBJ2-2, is GAGVSQSPSNKVTEKGKDVELRCDPISGHTALYWYRQSLGQGLEFLIYFQGNSAPDKSGLPSDRFSAERTGGSVSTLTIQRTQQEDSAVYLCASSLGLVGELFFGEGSRLTVL.